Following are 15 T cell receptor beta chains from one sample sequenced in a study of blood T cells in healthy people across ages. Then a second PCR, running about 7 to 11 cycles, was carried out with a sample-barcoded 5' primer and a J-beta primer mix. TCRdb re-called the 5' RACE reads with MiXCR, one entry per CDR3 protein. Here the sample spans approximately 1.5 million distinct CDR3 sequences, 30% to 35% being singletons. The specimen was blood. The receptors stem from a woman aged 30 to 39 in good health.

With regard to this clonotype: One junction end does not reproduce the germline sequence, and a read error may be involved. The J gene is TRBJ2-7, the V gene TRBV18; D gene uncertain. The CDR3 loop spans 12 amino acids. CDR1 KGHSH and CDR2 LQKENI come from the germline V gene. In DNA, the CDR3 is TGTGCCTGCTCACCACCCAGCTACGAGCAGTACTTC. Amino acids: CACSPPSYEQYF.

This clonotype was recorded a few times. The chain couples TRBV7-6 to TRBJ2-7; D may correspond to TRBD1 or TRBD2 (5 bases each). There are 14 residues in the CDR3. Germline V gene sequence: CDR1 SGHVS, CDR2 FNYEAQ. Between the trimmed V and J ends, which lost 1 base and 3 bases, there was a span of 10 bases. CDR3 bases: TGTGCCAGCAGCTTAGACGGGGCTCTCTACGAGCAGTACTTC. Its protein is CASSLDGALYEQYF.

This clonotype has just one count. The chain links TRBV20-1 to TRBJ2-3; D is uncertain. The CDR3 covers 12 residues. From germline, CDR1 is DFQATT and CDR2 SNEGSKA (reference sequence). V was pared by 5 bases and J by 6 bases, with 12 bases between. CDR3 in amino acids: CSAALAKDTQYF. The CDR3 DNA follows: TGCAGTGCTGCCTTGGCCAAGGATACGCAGTATTTT.

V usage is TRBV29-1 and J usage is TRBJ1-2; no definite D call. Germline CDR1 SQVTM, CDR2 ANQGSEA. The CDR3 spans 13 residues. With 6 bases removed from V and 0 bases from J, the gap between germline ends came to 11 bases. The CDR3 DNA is TGCAGCGTGTCCCCCAACGCTAACTATGGCTACACCTTC. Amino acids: CSVSPNANYGYTF.

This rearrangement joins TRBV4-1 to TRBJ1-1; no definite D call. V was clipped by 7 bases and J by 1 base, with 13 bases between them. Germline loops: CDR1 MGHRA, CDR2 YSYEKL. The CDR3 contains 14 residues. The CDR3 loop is CASISTWGNTEAFF. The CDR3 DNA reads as TGCGCCAGCATCTCCACTTGGGGGAACACTGAAGCTTTCTTT.

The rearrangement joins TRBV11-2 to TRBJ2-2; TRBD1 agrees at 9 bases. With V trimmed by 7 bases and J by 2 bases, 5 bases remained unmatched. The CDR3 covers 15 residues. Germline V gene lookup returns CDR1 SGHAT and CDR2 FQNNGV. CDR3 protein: CASITGQGNTGELFF. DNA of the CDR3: TGTGCCAGCATAACGGGACAGGGCAACACCGGGGAGCTGTTTTTT.

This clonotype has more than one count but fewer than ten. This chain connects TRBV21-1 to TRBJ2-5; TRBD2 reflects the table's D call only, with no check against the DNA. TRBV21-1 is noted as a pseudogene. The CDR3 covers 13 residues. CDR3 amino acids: CARLGLAAATQYF. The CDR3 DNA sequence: TGTGCCAGGCTGGGACTAGCGGCGGCCACCCAGTACTTC.

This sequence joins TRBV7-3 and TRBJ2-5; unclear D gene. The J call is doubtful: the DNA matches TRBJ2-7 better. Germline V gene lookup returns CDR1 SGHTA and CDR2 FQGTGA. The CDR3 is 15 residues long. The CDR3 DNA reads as TGTGCCAGCAGCTTGAGACATGGGGACTCCTACGAGCAGTACTTC. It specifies CASSLRHGDSYEQYF.

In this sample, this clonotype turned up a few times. The DNA for the CDR3 is TGTGCCAGCACTCGAGTAGGAGGCTCCTACGAGCAGTACTTC. This codes for CASTRVGGSYEQYF. The rearrangement uses TRBV28 and TRBJ2-7; tentatively, D is TRBD2 (5 bases). The CDR3 length is 14 residues. Deletions cut 7 bases from V and 0 bases from J, with 13 bases between. In germline, CDR1 is MDHEN, CDR2 SYDVKM.

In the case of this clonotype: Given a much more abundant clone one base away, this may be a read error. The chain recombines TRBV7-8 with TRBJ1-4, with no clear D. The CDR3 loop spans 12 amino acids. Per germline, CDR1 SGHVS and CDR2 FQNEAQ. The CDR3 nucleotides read TGTGCCACCGGACGTACGAGTGAAAAACGGTTTTTT. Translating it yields CATGRTSEKRFF.

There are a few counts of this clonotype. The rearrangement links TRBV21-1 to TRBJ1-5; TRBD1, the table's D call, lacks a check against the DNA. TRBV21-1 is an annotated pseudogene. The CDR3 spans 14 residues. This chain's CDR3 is CAGGPREVNQPQHF. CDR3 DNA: TGTGCCGGGGGACCGAGAGAAGTCAATCAGCCCCAGCATTTT.

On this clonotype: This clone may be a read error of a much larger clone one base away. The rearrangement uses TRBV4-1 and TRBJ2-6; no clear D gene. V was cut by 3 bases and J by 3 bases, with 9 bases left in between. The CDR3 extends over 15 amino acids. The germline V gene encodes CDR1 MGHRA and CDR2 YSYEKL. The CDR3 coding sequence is TGCGCCAGCAGCCACTGGAGTGGTGGGGCCAACGTCCTGACTTTC. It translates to CASSHWSGGANVLTF.

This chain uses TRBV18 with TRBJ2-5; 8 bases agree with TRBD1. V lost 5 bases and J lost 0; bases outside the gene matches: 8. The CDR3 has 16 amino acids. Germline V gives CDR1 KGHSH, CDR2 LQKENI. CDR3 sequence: CASSAGTGPYQETQYF. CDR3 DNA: TGTGCCAGCTCAGCCGGGACAGGACCGTACCAAGAGACCCAGTACTTC.

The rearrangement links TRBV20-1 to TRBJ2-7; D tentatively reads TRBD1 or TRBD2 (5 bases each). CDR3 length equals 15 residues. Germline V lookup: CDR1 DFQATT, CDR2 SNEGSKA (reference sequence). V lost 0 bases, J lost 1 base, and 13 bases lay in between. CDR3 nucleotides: TGCAGTGCTAGAGATTTGGGGGAGTGGTCCTACGAGCAGTACTTC. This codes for CSARDLGEWSYEQYF.

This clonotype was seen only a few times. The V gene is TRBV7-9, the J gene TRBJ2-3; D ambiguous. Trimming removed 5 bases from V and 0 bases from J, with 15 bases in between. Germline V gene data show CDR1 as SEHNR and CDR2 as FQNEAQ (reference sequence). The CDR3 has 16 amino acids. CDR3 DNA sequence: TGTGCCAGCAGCCCTCCCTTAGTGGGAAGCACAGATACGCAGTATTTT. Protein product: CASSPPLVGSTDTQYF.